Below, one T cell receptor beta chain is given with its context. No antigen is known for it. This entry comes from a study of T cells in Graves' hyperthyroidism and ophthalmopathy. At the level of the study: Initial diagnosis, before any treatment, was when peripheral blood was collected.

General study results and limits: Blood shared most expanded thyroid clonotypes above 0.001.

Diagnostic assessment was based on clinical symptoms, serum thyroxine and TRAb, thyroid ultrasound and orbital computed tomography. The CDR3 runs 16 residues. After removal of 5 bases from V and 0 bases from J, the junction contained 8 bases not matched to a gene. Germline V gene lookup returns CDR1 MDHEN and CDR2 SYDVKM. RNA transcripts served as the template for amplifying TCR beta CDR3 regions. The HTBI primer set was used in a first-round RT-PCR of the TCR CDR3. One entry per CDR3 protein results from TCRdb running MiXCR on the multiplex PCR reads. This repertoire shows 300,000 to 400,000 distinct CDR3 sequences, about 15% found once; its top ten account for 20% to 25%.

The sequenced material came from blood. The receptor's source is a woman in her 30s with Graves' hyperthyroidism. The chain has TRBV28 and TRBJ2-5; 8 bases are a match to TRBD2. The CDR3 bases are TGTGCCAGCAGTCTCACTAGCGGAAAGTACCAAGAGACCCAGTACTTC. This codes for CASSLTSGKYQETQYF.